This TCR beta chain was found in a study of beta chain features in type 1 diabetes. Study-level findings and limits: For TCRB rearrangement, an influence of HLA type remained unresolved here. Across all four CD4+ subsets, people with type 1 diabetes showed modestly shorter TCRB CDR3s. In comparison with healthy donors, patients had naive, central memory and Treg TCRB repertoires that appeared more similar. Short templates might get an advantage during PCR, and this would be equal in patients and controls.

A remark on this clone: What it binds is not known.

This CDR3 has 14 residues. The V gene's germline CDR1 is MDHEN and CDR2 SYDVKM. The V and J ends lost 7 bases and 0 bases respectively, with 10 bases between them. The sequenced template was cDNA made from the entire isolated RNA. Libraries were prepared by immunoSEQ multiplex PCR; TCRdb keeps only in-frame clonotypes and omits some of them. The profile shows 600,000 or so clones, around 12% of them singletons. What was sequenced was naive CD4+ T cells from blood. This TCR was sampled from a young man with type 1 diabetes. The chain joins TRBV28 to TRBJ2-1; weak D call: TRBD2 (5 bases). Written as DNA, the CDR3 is TGTGCCAGCACCAAACTAGGCTCCTACAATGAGCAGTTCTTC. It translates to CASTKLGSYNEQFF.